This T cell receptor (beta chain) was retrieved from a study of low-dose radiotherapy and immunotherapy resistance in tumors. Across the whole study: Fractions of 0.5 Gy went to Cohort 1 every 2 weeks, totaling 6.5 Gy.

CDR1 is DFQATT and CDR2 is SNEGSKA in the germline V gene (reference sequence). V lost 6 bases, J lost 0 bases, and 14 bases lay in between. The CDR3 is 15 residues long. At least ten counts were recorded for this clonotype. Time point reported: before trial treatment. Administered to the donors were nivolumab, ipilimumab, aspirin, low-dose cyclophosphamide and low-dose radiotherapy. Gene-specific TRAV and TRBV primers were used for first-strand cDNA, covering alpha and beta chains. Both a constant-region primer and a V-primer adapter served to amplify TCRs across 20 PCR cycles. In vitro transcription amplified the mRNA that had been isolated. TCRdb passed the reads through MiXCR, listing each CDR3 protein once. The data contain approximately 90,000 distinct CDR3 sequences, over 15% of them seen just once; the ten biggest clones take up about 2.8%.

The specimen was PBMCs, collected before treatment. The chain combines TRBV20-1 with TRBJ2-2; the D call may be TRBD1 or TRBD2 (6 bases each). The TCR originated in a male donor with prostate cancer. CDR3 amino acids: CSARGGTPNTGELFF. The CDR3, as DNA: TGCAGTGCCCGAGGGGGGACACCGAACACCGGGGAGCTGTTTTTT.